This TCR beta chain was captured by sequencing in a study of OX40 agonist ivuxolimab in advanced cancers. Overall study context: The diagnoses of dose-escalation patients were hepatocellular carcinoma, melanoma, renal cell or head and neck cancer. Study-wide findings and caveats: Low normalized T-cell clonal expansion also characterized some of the nonresponders.

The length of the CDR3 is 13 residues. Trimming removed 6 bases from V and 4 bases from J, with 12 bases in between. CDR1 is MGHDK and CDR2 is SYGVNS in the germline V gene. As for this clone: Its antigen is still unknown.

Method: immunoSEQ multiplex PCR; TCRdb's copy keeps in-frame clones and lacks some. The data contain approximately 17,000 clones, roughly 80% of them singletons. This chain joins TRBV25-1 and TRBJ1-1; tentatively, D is TRBD1 (5 bases). This receptor was identified in an adult with an advanced solid tumor such as melanoma, head and neck, liver or kidney cancer. The sequencing here drew on CD4+ or CD8+ T cells sorted from blood, taken in a trial of the OX40 agonist ivuxolimab. Here the CDR3 DNA reads TGTGCCAGCAGGCCCGGGGGGGGCACTGAAGCTTTCTTT. Its translation: CASRPGGGTEAFF.